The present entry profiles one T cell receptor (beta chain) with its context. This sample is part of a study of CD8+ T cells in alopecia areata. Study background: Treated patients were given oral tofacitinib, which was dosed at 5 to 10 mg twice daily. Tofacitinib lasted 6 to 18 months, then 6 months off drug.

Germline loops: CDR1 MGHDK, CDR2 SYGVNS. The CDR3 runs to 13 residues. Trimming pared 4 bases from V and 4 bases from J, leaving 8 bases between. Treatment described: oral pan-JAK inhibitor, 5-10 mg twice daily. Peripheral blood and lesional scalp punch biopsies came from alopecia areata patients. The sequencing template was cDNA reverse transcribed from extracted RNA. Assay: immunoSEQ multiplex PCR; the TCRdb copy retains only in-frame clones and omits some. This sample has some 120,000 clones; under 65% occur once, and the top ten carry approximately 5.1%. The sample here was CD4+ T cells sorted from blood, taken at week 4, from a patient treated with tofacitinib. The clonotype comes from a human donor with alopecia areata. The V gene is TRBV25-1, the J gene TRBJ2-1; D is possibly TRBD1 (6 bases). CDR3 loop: CASSGTGYNEQFF. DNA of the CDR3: TGTGCCAGCAGTGGTACAGGGTACAATGAGCAGTTCTTC.